One and the same sample provided the 3 T cell receptor beta chains below, sequenced in a study of T cell responses to AZD1222 COVID-19 vaccine. Assay used: immunoSEQ multiplex PCR; TCRdb lists only in-frame clones, some missing. The sample records roughly 140,000 clones, roughly 92% being singletons. Source: peripheral blood, taken on day 0 of AZD1222 vaccination. The receptors were gathered from an adult in good health.

J is TRBJ1-4 and V is TRBV15; 7 nucleotides agree with TRBD1. Germline-derived CDR1 and CDR2 are LNHNV and YYDKDF (reference sequence). The CDR3 is 15 residues long. J gave up 3 bases and V 0 bases, and 1 base lay outside the gene matches. The CDR3 nucleotides are TGTGCCACCAGCAGAGACCAGGGGGCTAATGAAAAACTGTTTTTT. Translation gives CATSRDQGANEKLFF.

CDR3 residues: CAGGGLNEQFF. In DNA, the CDR3 is TGTGCCGGCGGGGGACTAAATGAGCAGTTCTTC. The rearrangement links TRBV7-8 to TRBJ2-1; 7 bases are shared with TRBD2. Trimming took 11 bases from V and 7 from J; bases not matched to a gene: 5. Germline V gene sequence: CDR1 SGHVS, CDR2 FQNEAQ. CDR3 size: 11 residues.

The chain carries TRBV7-8 and TRBJ2-3; 13 bases are a match to TRBD2. Germline CDR1 SGHVS, CDR2 FQNEAQ. This CDR3 is 16 amino acids long. Trimming cost V 5 bases and J 2 bases; bases outside gene matches: 4. CDR3 DNA: TGTGCCAGCAGCCCTGGGACTAGCGGGGTCACAGATACGCAGTATTTT. This gives the protein CASSPGTSGVTDTQYF.